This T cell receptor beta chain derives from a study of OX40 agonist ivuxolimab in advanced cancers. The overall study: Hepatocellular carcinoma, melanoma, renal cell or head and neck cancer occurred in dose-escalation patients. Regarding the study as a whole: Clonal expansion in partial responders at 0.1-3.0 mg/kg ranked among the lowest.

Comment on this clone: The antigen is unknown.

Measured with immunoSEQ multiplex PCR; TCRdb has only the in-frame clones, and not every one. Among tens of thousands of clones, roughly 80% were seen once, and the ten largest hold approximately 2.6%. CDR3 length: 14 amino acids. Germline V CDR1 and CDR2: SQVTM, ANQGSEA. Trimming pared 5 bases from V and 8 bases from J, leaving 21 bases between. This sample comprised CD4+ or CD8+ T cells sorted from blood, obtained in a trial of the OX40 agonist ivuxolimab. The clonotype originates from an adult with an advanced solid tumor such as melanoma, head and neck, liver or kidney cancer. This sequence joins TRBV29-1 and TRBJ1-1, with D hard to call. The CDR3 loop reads CSVSKSGQRAEAFF. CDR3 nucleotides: TGCAGCGTTAGTAAGTCCGGGCAGAGGGCCGAAGCTTTCTTT.